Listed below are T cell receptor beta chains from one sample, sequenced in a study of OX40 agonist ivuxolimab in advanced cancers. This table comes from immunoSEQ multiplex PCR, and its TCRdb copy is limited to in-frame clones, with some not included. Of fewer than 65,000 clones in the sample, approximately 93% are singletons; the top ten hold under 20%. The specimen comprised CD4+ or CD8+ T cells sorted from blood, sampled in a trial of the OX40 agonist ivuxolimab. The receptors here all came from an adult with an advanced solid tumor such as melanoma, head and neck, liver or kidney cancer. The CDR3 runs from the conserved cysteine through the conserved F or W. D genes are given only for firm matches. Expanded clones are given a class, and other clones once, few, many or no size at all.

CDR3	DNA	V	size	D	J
CASSLTGGPGEQYF	TGTGCCAGTAGTTTGACGGGGGGGCCGGGTGAGCAGTACTTC	TRBV19	-	TRBD2	TRBJ2-7
CASSEKRLVTQYF	TGCGCCAGCAGTGAGAAAAGGCTAGTAACCCAGTACTTC	TRBV10-1	-	-	TRBJ2-5
CASSLPTSGDSWEQFF	TGTGCCAGCAGCCTCCCAACTAGCGGGGATTCATGGGAGCAGTTCTTC	TRBV9	-	TRBD2	TRBJ2-1
CASRDYFTPYNEQFF	TGTGCCAGCAGGGATTATTTTACCCCCTACAATGAGCAGTTCTTC	TRBV28	-	-	TRBJ2-1
CASSNPGTGSGEQYF	TGTGCCAGCAGTAACCCCGGGACAGGGTCGGGCGAGCAGTACTTC	TRBV7-6	-	TRBD1	TRBJ2-7
CASSPDRGLNYGYTF	TGTGCCAGTAGCCCAGACAGGGGACTCAACTATGGCTACACCTTC	TRBV19	-	TRBD1	TRBJ1-2
CAISEPGVNTGELFF	TGTGCCATCAGTGAACCGGGGGTTAACACCGGGGAGCTGTTTTTT	TRBV10-3	-	-	TRBJ2-2
CATSNRESYEQYF	TGTGCCACCAGCAATAGGGAGTCCTACGAGCAGTACTTC	TRBV15	-	-	TRBJ2-7
CATRTRGEATQYF	TGTGCCACCAGGACTAGAGGGGAAGCGACCCAGTACTTC	TRBV7-6	-	TRBD2	TRBJ2-5
CASTLGEKLFF	TGTGCCAGCACCCTTGGTGAAAAACTGTTTTTT	TRBV11-2	-	-	TRBJ1-4
CASSQCRLLGDTEAFF	TGCGCCAGCAGTCAATGCCGCCTACTGGGTGACACTGAAGCTTTCTTT	TRBV23-1	once	-	TRBJ1-1
CASSMVWEEDQPQHF	TGTGCCAGTAGTATGGTCTGGGAAGAGGATCAGCCCCAGCATTTT	TRBV19	-	-	TRBJ1-5
CASSDHGQGAYEQYF	TGTGCCAGCAGCGACCACGGGCAGGGGGCCTACGAGCAGTACTTC	TRBV6-1	-	TRBD1	TRBJ2-7
CASSHPDRVSYEQYF	TGTGCCAGCAGCCACCCGGACAGGGTATCCTACGAGCAGTACTTC	TRBV7-9	-	TRBD1	TRBJ2-7
CASSLSGGTEAFF	TGTGCCAGCAGTTTATCTGGGGGCACTGAAGCTTTCTTT	TRBV28	-	-	TRBJ1-1
CASGVYNEQFF	TGTGCCAGCGGTGTATACAATGAGCAGTTCTTC	TRBV6-5	once	-	TRBJ2-1
CATQGRYQETQYF	TGTGCCACACAGGGCCGGTACCAAGAGACCCAGTACTTC	TRBV15	-	-	TRBJ2-5
CATSRDSGWGYNEQFF	TGTGCCACCAGCAGGGATTCAGGGTGGGGATACAATGAGCAGTTCTTC	TRBV15	-	-	TRBJ2-1
CASSDQGVGYTF	TGTGCCAGCAGCGATCAGGGGGTCGGCTACACCTTC	TRBV7-8	-	TRBD1	TRBJ1-2
CASSERGTPYEQYF	TGTGCCAGCAGTGAAAGGGGCACGCCCTACGAGCAGTACTTC	TRBV2	-	-	TRBJ2-7
CASSGGLAFGEETQYF	TGTGCCAGCAGTGGGGGACTAGCGTTTGGAGAAGAGACCCAGTACTTC	TRBV2	-	TRBD2	TRBJ2-5
CASSPKEPGTSGDLDTQYF	TGTGCCAGCTCACCGAAGGAACCAGGGACTAGCGGGGACCTTGATACGCAGTATTTT	TRBV18	-	TRBD2	TRBJ2-3
CASSSGQLEAFF	TGTGCCAGCAGTTCAGGACAGCTTGAAGCTTTCTTT	TRBV27	-	-	TRBJ1-1
CAIGREGAAVRTGELFF	TGTGCCATCGGGCGTGAGGGGGCGGCCGTTCGCACCGGGGAGCTGTTTTTT	TRBV10-3	-	TRBD1	TRBJ2-2
CASSLSWGQQETQYF	TGTGCCAGCAGTCTCTCATGGGGACAGCAAGAGACCCAGTACTTC	TRBV6-6	-	TRBD1	TRBJ2-5
CASGLADRMDGTGELFF	TGTGCTAGTGGTTTGGCTGACAGGATGGACGGCACCGGGGAGCTGTTTTTT	TRBV12-5	-	-	TRBJ2-2
CAILSNSYNEQFF	TGTGCCATACTCTCAAATTCCTACAATGAGCAGTTCTTC	TRBV28	-	-	TRBJ2-1
CASSRAFSYEQYF	TGTGCCAGCAGTCGGGCCTTCTCCTACGAGCAGTACTTC	TRBV6-5	-	-	TRBJ2-7
CAISESSWGLTNEQFF	TGTGCCATCAGTGAGTCGAGCTGGGGTTTGACCAATGAGCAGTTCTTC	TRBV10-3	-	-	TRBJ2-1
CASSILAGVTGELFF	TGTGCCAGTAGTATCCTAGCGGGGGTAACCGGGGAGCTGTTTTTT	TRBV19	-	TRBD2	TRBJ2-2
CASFRGPQETQYF	TGTGCCAGCTTCAGGGGCCCCCAAGAGACCCAGTACTTC	TRBV6-6	-	-	TRBJ2-5